These T cell receptor beta chains were read from a single sample in a study of blood T cell repertoires in COVID-19. Sequencing was performed with immunoSEQ multiplex PCR; in TCRdb, only in-frame clones are kept and a portion is missing. Altogether 100,000 to 120,000 clones are present, 72% being singletons, with the ten largest covering 6% to 8.5%. Sequenced input: peripheral blood. These receptors were obtained from a woman aged 55-70 years with acute or convalescent COVID-19. The CDR3 runs from the conserved cysteine through the conserved F or W. The D gene is left open where the match is weak. Rows may omit the clone size; those that give it use once, few, many or a size class.

j_call d_call clone_size v_call cdr3_aa cdr3_nt
TRBJ2-1 NA NA TRBV5-1 CASSLGPEGYNEQFF TGCGCCAGCAGCTTGGGCCCGGAGGGATACAATGAGCAGTTCTTC
TRBJ1-4 NA NA TRBV6-5 CASSTPGGEKLFF TGTGCCAGCAGTACCCCCGGGGGTGAAAAACTGTTTTTT
TRBJ2-1 NA NA TRBV13 CASSLAQTSFTHNEQFF TGTGCCAGCAGCTTAGCTCAGACATCATTTACACACAATGAGCAGTTCTTC
TRBJ1-5 NA many TRBV5-6 CASSSDSERPQHF TGTGCCAGCAGCTCTGACAGTGAACGGCCCCAGCATTTT
TRBJ2-7 TRBD2 NA TRBV7-2 CASSLGLAGEEQYF TGTGCCAGCAGCTTGGGACTAGCGGGGGAAGAGCAGTACTTC
TRBJ1-5 NA NA TRBV6-7 CAIRNRVQHQPQHF TGTGCCATCAGGAACAGGGTACAGCATCAGCCCCAGCATTTT
TRBJ2-7 TRBD1 NA TRBV12-3/TRBV12-4 CASRKGQIYEQYF TGTGCCAGCAGAAAGGGACAGATCTACGAGCAGTACTTC
TRBJ1-2 TRBD1 NA TRBV4-1 CASSQGQGLGGYTF TGCGCCAGCAGCCAAGGACAGGGACTGGGTGGCTACACCTTC
TRBJ2-2 TRBD1 NA TRBV18 CASSQKTGGSPGELFF TGTGCCAGCTCACAGAAGACAGGGGGGAGCCCCGGGGAGCTGTTTTTT
TRBJ1-2 TRBD1 NA TRBV6-5 CAILGGQGASYGYTF TGTGCCATCCTAGGTGGACAGGGGGCAAGCTATGGCTACACCTTC
TRBJ1-5 NA many TRBV28 CASSLLGNQPQHF TGTGCCAGCAGTTTACTCGGCAATCAGCCCCAGCATTTT
TRBJ1-5 NA NA TRBV28 CASSPPSGAHQPQHF TGTGCCAGCAGTCCCCCATCAGGGGCGCATCAGCCCCAGCATTTT
TRBJ1-2 TRBD1 NA TRBV28 CASSSQGAIYGYTF TGTGCCAGCAGTTCACAGGGGGCGATCTATGGCTACACCTTC
TRBJ1-1 NA NA TRBV19 CASTYPGGSGTEAFF TGTGCCAGTACCTATCCGGGGGGCTCAGGCACTGAAGCTTTCTTT
TRBJ2-5 NA NA TRBV5-4 CASSSPRGMETQYF TGTGCCAGCAGCTCCCCCCGGGGGATGGAGACCCAGTACTTC
TRBJ2-6 TRBD1 NA TRBV5-1 CASSAGTGTSGANVLTF TGCGCCAGCAGCGCCGGGACAGGAACCTCTGGGGCCAACGTCCTGACTTTC
TRBJ2-1 NA NA TRBV10-1 CASSESGAPAAEQFF TGCGCCAGCAGTGAGTCGGGGGCCCCTGCCGCTGAGCAGTTCTTC
TRBJ1-1 NA NA TRBV6-2/TRBV6-3 CASSYSPQGMVREAFF TGTGCCAGCAGTTACTCGCCCCAGGGCATGGTCCGGGAAGCTTTCTTT
TRBJ1-2 NA NA TRBV7-2 CASSLVERYGYTF TGTGCCAGCAGCTTAGTGGAGAGATATGGCTACACCTTC
TRBJ2-4 NA NA TRBV5-1 CASSRGYKNIQYF TGCGCCAGCAGCCGAGGATACAAAAACATTCAGTACTTC
TRBJ2-3 TRBD2 NA TRBV19 CATSKLGLAGGGVRNTQYF TGTGCCACCTCAAAGTTGGGGCTAGCGGGGGGCGGTGTTAGGAATACGCAGTATTTT
TRBJ2-2 TRBD2 few TRBV20-1 CSASRRGDTGELFF TGCAGTGCTAGTAGGCGGGGGGACACCGGGGAGCTGTTTTTT
TRBJ2-3 TRBD1 NA TRBV2 CASTSTGASATQYF TGTGCCAGCACCTCGACAGGGGCCTCAGCTACGCAGTATTTT
TRBJ1-1 NA NA TRBV3-1/TRBV3-2 CASSQEGETGFGTEAFF TGTGCCAGCAGCCAAGAGGGGGAAACAGGGTTTGGGACTGAAGCTTTCTTT
TRBJ1-1 NA few TRBV15 CATSRESRTEAFF TGTGCCACCAGCAGAGAGAGTCGCACTGAAGCTTTCTTT
TRBJ1-6 TRBD1 NA TRBV9 CASSVGDRRIDSPLHF TGTGCCAGCAGCGTAGGGGACAGGCGGATTGATTCACCCCTCCACTTT
TRBJ1-5 NA NA TRBV2 CASRQLGGGGQPQHF TGTGCCAGCAGGCAGCTGGGGGGGGGTGGTCAGCCCCAGCATTTT
TRBJ2-5 TRBD2 NA TRBV18 CASSPPRLAGAGETQYF TGTGCCAGCTCACCACCGAGACTAGCGGGGGCCGGGGAGACCCAGTACTTC
TRBJ1-2 NA NA TRBV29-1 CSVPRTENYGYTF TGCAGCGTTCCCCGGACAGAGAACTATGGCTACACCTTC
TRBJ1-6 TRBD1 NA TRBV30 CAWRRTGADNSPLHF TGTGCCTGGAGGAGAACAGGGGCGGATAATTCACCCCTCCACTTT
TRBJ2-2 TRBD1 few TRBV23-1 CASSVGTGDTGELFF TGCGCCAGCAGTGTCGGGACAGGAGACACCGGGGAGCTGTTTTTT